Shown below are 6 T cell receptor beta chains from a single sample sequenced in a study of blood T cell repertoires in COVID-19. Profiling relied on immunoSEQ multiplex PCR, and the TCRdb table lists in-frame clones only, not all of them. This repertoire shows about 26,000 clones, approximately 85% found once; its top ten account for about 30%. The sequenced sample consisted of peripheral blood. These receptors all stem from an elderly woman with COVID-19, enrolled during active disease.

J is TRBJ1-1 and V is TRBV5-1; D is unresolved. CDR1 and CDR2 from the germline V gene are SGHRS and YFSETQ. V was trimmed by 4 bases and J by 2 bases, leaving 15 bases between them. The CDR3 covers 15 residues. The CDR3 sequence: CASSDHTTPNTEAFF. In nucleotides, the CDR3 is TGCGCCAGCAGCGACCACACGACACCCAACACTGAAGCTTTCTTT.

In its sample, this clone was seen once. This chain connects TRBV19 to TRBJ2-5; tentative D call: TRBD1 (6 bases). The CDR3 consists of 14 residues. From germline, CDR1 is LNHDA and CDR2 SQIVND (reference sequence). Trimming took off 6 bases at V and 5 bases at J, with 16 bases between the two ends. CDR3 sequence reads: CASRPVGASETQYF. In DNA form, the CDR3 reads TGTGCCAGTAGACCGGTGGGGGCGAGCGAGACCCAGTACTTC.

This clone has only one observation. The V call is TRBV19, the J call TRBJ2-5; D is undetermined. The germline gives CDR1 LNHDA, CDR2 SQIVND (reference sequence). V was shortened by 1 base and J by 5 bases, with 14 bases between the two germline ends. The CDR3 is made up of 15 amino acids. The CDR3 reads CASSIGSSVRETQYF. In DNA, the CDR3 is TGTGCCAGTAGTATAGGGTCAAGCGTCCGGGAGACCCAGTACTTC.

The gene calls are TRBV6-6 and TRBJ1-2; the match to TRBD1 covers 7 bases. This CDR3 spans 15 amino acids. From germline, CDR1 is MNHNY and CDR2 SVGAGI (reference sequence). J was trimmed by 5 bases and V by 4 bases; bases with no gene match: 10. CDR3 in amino acids: CASSSSRTGSYGYTF. The CDR3 nucleotides read TGTGCCAGCAGTTCCTCCCGGACAGGTTCTTATGGCTACACCTTC.

The rearrangement uses TRBV15 and TRBJ1-2; D may be TRBD1 (5 bases). The germline gives CDR1 LNHNV, CDR2 YYDKDF (reference sequence). The length of the CDR3 is 14 residues. Between the trimmed V and J ends, which lost 2 bases and 1 base, there was a span of 8 bases. Written as DNA, the CDR3 is TGTGCCACCAGCAGACGTGACAGTAACTATGGCTACACCTTC. Its translation is CATSRRDSNYGYTF.

The sample holds one count of this clone. The genes are TRBV7-6 and TRBJ1-4; 10 nucleotides align to TRBD1. CDR1 SGHVS and CDR2 FNYEAQ come from the germline V gene. The CDR3 extends over 14 amino acids. After removal of 3 bases from V and 8 bases from J, the junction contained 3 bases not matched to a gene. Here the CDR3 DNA reads TGTGCCAGCAGCTTGGGGACAGGGGAAGAAAAACTGTTTTTT. Its protein product is CASSLGTGEEKLFF.